This T cell receptor (beta chain) was sequenced for a study of blood T cell repertoires in COVID-19. Per the authors' pipeline: Estimation of nucleated cell counts was performed using reference gene primer amplification. The assay was immunoSEQ multiplex PCR, and TCRdb's table has in-frame clones only and misses some. That table gives V, J and clone size, and the DNA gave D and trimming. The sample carries hundreds of thousands of clones, more than 90% recorded once. This CDR3 is 15 amino acids long. The trim removed 0 bases at V and 4 bases at J, leaving 3 bases unmatched. Germline CDR1 is SGHTA and CDR2 is FQGTGA. The participants were between roughly 18 and 90 years old and came from about two dozen US areas. Assignment of participants to cohorts was predicated upon participant-reported clinical history.

The chain combines TRBV7-3 with TRBJ2-7; 10 nucleotides match TRBD1. The sample comprised PBMCs or T cells enriched from blood (not recorded which). The sequence came from a man in his fifties or sixties who had recovered from COVID-19. The CDR3 here is CASSLTGQGSYEQYF. In DNA form, the CDR3 reads TGTGCCAGCAGCTTAACGGGACAGGGGTCGTACGAGCAGTACTTC.